The 15 T cell receptor beta chains below come from one sample, sequenced in a study of blood T cell repertoires in COVID-19. TCRdb keeps only in-frame clones here, not all; method: immunoSEQ multiplex PCR. The table has some 82,000 clones, about nine tenths seen once. Sequenced: peripheral blood. These receptors were obtained from a woman between 45 and 60 years old in a cohort sampled during active COVID-19.

The chain links TRBV3-1 (or the pseudogene TRBV3-2) to TRBJ2-7; TRBD2 is a possible D gene (5 bases). Germline V gene data show CDR1 as LGHDT and CDR2 as YNNKEL (reference sequence). This CDR3 spans 15 amino acids. Trimming left V 1 base short and J 0 bases short, with 10 bases between. CDR3 residues: CASSQAAVGSYEQYF. CDR3 DNA: TGTGCCAGCAGCCAAGCAGCGGTCGGCTCCTACGAGCAGTACTTC.

The V call is TRBV2, the J call TRBJ1-5; TRBD1 matches at 7 bases. Germline V gene sequence: CDR1 SNHLY, CDR2 FYNNEI. V dropped 7 bases and J dropped 1; count of bases not matched to a gene: 7. This CDR3 region has 15 residues. CDR3 in DNA: TGTGCCAGCATCGGCGACAGGGTCAGCAATCAGCCCCAGCATTTT. Encoded protein: CASIGDRVSNQPQHF. The full variable domain, completed using reference TRBV2 and TRBJ1-5, is EPEVTQTPSHQVTQMGQEVILRCVPISNHLYFYWYRQILGQKVEFLVSFYNNEISEKSEIFDDQFSVERPDGSNFTLKIRSTKLEDSAMYFCASIGDRVSNQPQHFGDGTRLSIL.

V is TRBV5-1 and J is TRBJ2-1; a possible D gene is TRBD2 (6 bases). Deletions cut 0 bases from V and 7 bases from J, with 8 bases between. The CDR3 is made up of 13 amino acids. From germline, CDR1 is SGHRS and CDR2 YFSETQ. CDR3 protein: CASSLVGGNEQFF. CDR3 DNA sequence: TGCGCCAGCAGCTTGGTTGGGGGGAATGAGCAGTTCTTC.

The chain employs TRBV29-1 and TRBJ2-5; 9 bases line up with TRBD2. Unmatched junction bases numbered 9, after V lost 7 bases and J lost 0 bases. Germline V CDR1 and CDR2: SQVTM, ANQGSEA. The CDR3 runs 15 residues. The CDR3 is CSAQRGAQYQETQYF. The CDR3, as DNA: TGCAGCGCTCAGCGGGGGGCCCAGTACCAAGAGACCCAGTACTTC. Drawing the rest from reference TRBV29-1 and TRBJ2-5, the complete variable domain is SAVISQKPSRDICQRGTSLTIQCQVDSQVTMMFWYRQQPGQSLTLIATANQGSEATYESGFVIDKFPISRPNLTFSTLTVSNMSPEDSSIYLCSAQRGAQYQETQYFGPGTRLLVL.

V usage is TRBV19 and J usage is TRBJ1-1; tentative D call: TRBD1 (5 bases). The V end lost 2 bases, the J end lost 5 bases, and 15 bases lay between the germline ends. The V gene's germline CDR1 is LNHDA and CDR2 SQIVND (reference sequence). CDR3 length equals 15 residues. The DNA of the CDR3 is TGTGCCAGTAGTATAAAGGGTTGGGGGGGGACTGAAGCTTTCTTT. Its protein product is CASSIKGWGGTEAFF.

This clone has more than one count but fewer than ten. One end of the junction does not line up with germline, which may come from a read error. The chain links TRBV7-7 to TRBJ2-3; D unclear. The length of the CDR3 is 15 residues. Per the germline V gene, CDR1 is SSHAT and CDR2 is FNYEAQ (reference sequence). The CDR3 bases are TGTGCTAGCAGCTTAGGTCCAACTAGCACAGATACGCAGTATTTT. The encoded protein is CASSLGPTSTDTQYF. Drawing the rest from reference TRBV7-7 and TRBJ2-3, the complete variable domain is GAGVSQSPRYKVTKRGQDVTLRCDPISSHATLYWYQQALGQGPEFLTYFNYEAQPDKSGLPSDRFSAERPEGSISTLTIQRTEQRDSAMYRCASSLGPTSTDTQYFGPGTRLTVL.

The chain links TRBV28 to TRBJ2-7; 13 nucleotides line up with TRBD2. V dropped 6 bases and J dropped 3; count of bases not matched to a gene: 8. CDR1 and CDR2 (germline): MDHEN, SYDVKM. The CDR3 has 16 amino acids. The CDR3 nucleotides read TGTGCCAGCAGACCTACGGGACTAGCGGGGTTCTACGAGCAGTACTTC. Encoded protein: CASRPTGLAGFYEQYF.

Notes on this clone: The sample has other DNA sequences that encode this CDR3 too. The rearrangement uses TRBV18 and TRBJ2-7; no firm D call. The length of the CDR3 is 13 residues. Germline CDR1 KGHSH, CDR2 LQKENI. V shed 6 bases and J shed 0 bases, with 9 bases lying between them. The CDR3: CASSPGSSYEQYF. CDR3 DNA: TGTGCCAGCTCCCCCGGGTCCTCCTACGAGCAGTACTTC.

V is TRBV10-1 and J is TRBJ1-2; D gene ambiguous. The germline gives CDR1 WNHNN, CDR2 SYGVQD (reference sequence). Trimming cost V 6 bases and J 0 bases, with 14 bases left between them. The CDR3 contains 15 residues. The CDR3 DNA reads as TGCGCCAGCAGCCGAACGAGGGCGTCTAACTATGGCTACACCTTC. Translation gives CASSRTRASNYGYTF.

This chain connects TRBV29-1 to TRBJ2-1; 10 positions match TRBD2. Trimming took 6 bases from V and 4 from J; bases not matched to a gene: 6. The CDR3 spans 14 residues. CDR1 and CDR2 (germline): SQVTM, ANQGSEA. This CDR3 is CSVTLAGTYNEQFF. The CDR3 bases are TGCAGCGTGACACTAGCGGGAACTTACAATGAGCAGTTCTTC.

This chain connects TRBV24-1 to TRBJ2-1; 10 nucleotides match TRBD1. The ends lost 3 bases at V and 3 bases at J; junction bases unmatched: 10. Germline CDR1 is KGHDR and CDR2 is SFDVKD. This CDR3 spans 18 amino acids. As DNA, the CDR3 is TGTGCCACCAGTGATCCCAAGGAGGACAGGGGGAGCTACAATGAGCAGTTCTTC. As protein: CATSDPKEDRGSYNEQFF.

This clone appeared many times. The J gene is TRBJ2-7, the V gene TRBV18, with 9 bases fitting TRBD1. This CDR3 is built from 17 residues. With V trimmed by 3 bases and J by 4 bases, 13 bases remained unmatched. Germline CDR1 and CDR2: KGHSH and LQKENI. In DNA, the CDR3 is TGTGCCAGCTCACCCCGGGTAGAACAGGGGGCAGGATACGAGCAGTACTTC. This encodes CASSPRVEQGAGYEQYF.

The J gene is TRBJ1-3, the V gene TRBV3-1 (or the pseudogene TRBV3-2), with a weak D call TRBD1 (5 bases). There are 15 residues in the CDR3. Germline-derived CDR1 and CDR2 are LGHDT and YNNKEL (reference sequence). The V gene lost 5 bases and the J gene lost 5 bases, with 16 bases spanning the gap. Written as DNA, the CDR3 is TGTGCCAGCAGCAGTGGGGGAGGAGTAAGAAACACCATATATTTT. Translating it yields CASSSGGGVRNTIYF.

The rearrangement uses TRBV24-1 and TRBJ1-5; possibly TRBD1 for D (5 bases). There are 13 residues in the CDR3. Trimming stripped 3 bases from V and 4 bases from J, with 6 bases between. Looked up from germline, CDR1 is KGHDR and CDR2 is SFDVKD. CDR3 region: CATSDRQNQPQHF. CDR3 DNA: TGTGCCACCAGTGATCGACAGAATCAGCCCCAGCATTTT.

The rearrangement joins TRBV6-5 to TRBJ2-5, with TRBD2 matching over 12 bases. The CDR3 runs to 16 residues. Germline V gene lookup returns CDR1 MNHEY and CDR2 SVGAGI. V gave up 3 bases and J gave up 3 bases; unmatched junction bases: 5. The CDR3 region is CASSYSLAGGKETQYF. DNA for the CDR3: TGTGCCAGCAGTTATTCGCTAGCGGGAGGGAAAGAGACCCAGTACTTC.